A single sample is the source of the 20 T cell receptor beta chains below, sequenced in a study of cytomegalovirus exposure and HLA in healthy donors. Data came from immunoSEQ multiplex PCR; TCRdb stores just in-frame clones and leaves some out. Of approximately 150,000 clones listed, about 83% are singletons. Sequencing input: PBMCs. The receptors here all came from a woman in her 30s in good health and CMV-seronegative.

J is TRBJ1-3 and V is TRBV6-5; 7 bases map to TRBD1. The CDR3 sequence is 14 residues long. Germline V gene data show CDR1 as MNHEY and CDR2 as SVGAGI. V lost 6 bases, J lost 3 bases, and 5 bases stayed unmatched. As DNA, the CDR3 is TGTGCCAGCAGCACGGGACAGCTTGGAAACACCATATATTTT. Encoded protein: CASSTGQLGNTIYF.

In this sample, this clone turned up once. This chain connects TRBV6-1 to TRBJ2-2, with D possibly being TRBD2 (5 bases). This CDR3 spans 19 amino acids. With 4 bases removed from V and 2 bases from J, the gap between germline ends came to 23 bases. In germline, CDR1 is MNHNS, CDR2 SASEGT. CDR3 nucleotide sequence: TGTGCCAGCAGTGCCCTCAGGAGCCCCCAACTAGAAAACACCGGGGAGCTGTTTTTT. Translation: CASSALRSPQLENTGELFF.

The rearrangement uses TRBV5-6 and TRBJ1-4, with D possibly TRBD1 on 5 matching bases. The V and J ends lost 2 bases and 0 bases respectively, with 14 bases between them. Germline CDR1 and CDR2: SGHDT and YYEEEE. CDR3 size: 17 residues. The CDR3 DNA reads TGTGCCAGCAGCTTTTCGGGGGAAGGGTCAACTAATGAAAAACTGTTTTTT. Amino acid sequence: CASSFSGEGSTNEKLFF.

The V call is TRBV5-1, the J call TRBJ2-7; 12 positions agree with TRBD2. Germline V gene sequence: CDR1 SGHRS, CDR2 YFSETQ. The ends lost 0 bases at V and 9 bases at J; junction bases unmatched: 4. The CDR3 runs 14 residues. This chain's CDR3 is CASSLEGLAGRQYF. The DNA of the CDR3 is TGCGCCAGCAGCTTGGAGGGACTAGCGGGTCGGCAGTACTTC.

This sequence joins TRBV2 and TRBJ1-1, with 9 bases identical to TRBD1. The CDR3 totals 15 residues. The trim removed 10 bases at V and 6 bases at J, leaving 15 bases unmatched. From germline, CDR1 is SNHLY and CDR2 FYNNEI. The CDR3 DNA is TGTGCCACCCAAGCCCGTACAGGGGGCGACTCTGAAGCTTTCTTT. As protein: CATQARTGGDSEAFF.

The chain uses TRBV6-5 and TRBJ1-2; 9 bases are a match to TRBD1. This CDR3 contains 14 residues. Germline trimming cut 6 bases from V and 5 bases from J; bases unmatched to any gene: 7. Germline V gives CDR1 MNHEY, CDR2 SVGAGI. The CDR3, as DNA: TGTGCCAGCAGGACCGCGACAGGGGGATATGGCTACACCTTC. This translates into CASRTATGGYGYTF.

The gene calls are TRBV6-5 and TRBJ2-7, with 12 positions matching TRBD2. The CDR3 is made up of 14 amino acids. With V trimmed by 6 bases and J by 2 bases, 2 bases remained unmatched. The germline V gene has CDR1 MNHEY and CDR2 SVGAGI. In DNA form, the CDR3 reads TGTGCCAGCAGCGGGACTAGCGGGCCCTACGAGCAGTACTTC. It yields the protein CASSGTSGPYEQYF.

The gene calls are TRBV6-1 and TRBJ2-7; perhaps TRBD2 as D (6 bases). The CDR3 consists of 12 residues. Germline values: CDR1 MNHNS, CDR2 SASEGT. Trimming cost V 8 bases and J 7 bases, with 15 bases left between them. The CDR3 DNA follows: TGTGCCAGCGGGACTCCACCCCCGGAGCAGTACTTC. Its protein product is CASGTPPPEQYF.

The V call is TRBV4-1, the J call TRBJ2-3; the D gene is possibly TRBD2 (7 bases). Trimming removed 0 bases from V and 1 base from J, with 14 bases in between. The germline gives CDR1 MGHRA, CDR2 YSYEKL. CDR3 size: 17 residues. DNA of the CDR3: TGCGCCAGCAGCCAAGATCTAGGGGGGGCCGGCACAGATACGCAGTATTTT. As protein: CASSQDLGGAGTDTQYF.

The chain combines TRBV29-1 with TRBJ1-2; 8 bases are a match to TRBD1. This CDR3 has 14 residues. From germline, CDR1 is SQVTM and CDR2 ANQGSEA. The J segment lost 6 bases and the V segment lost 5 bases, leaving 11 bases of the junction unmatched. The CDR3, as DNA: TGCAGCGTTCGGGGAACAGGGGGTGACGATGGCTACACCTTC. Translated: CSVRGTGGDDGYTF. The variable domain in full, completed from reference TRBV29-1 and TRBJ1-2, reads SAVISQKPSRDICQRGTSLTIQCQVDSQVTMMFWYRQQPGQSLTLIATANQGSEATYESGFVIDKFPISRPNLTFSTLTVSNMSPEDSSIYLCSVRGTGGDDGYTFGSGTRLTVV.

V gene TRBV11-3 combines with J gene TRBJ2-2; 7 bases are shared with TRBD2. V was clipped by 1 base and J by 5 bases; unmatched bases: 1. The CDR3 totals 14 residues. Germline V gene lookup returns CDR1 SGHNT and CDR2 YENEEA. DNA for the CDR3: TGTGCCAGCAGCTTAGGGGAGGGAACCGGGGAGCTGTTTTTT. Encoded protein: CASSLGEGTGELFF. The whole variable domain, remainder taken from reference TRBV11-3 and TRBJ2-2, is EAGVVQSPRYKIIEKKQPVAFWCNPISGHNTLYWYLQNLGQGPELLIRYENEEAVDDSQLPKDRFSAERLKGVDSTLKIQPAELGDSAVYLCASSLGEGTGELFFGEGSRLTVL.

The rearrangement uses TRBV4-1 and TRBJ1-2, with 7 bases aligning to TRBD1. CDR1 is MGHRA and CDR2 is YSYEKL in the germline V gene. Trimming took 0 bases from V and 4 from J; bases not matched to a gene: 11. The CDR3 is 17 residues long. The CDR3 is CASSQDRGDRSPYGYTF. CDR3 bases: TGCGCCAGCAGCCAAGATCGTGGGGACAGAAGCCCCTATGGCTACACCTTC.

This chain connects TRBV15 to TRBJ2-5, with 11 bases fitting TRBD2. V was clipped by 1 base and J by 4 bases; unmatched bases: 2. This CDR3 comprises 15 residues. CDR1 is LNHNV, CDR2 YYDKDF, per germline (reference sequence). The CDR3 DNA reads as TGTGCCACCAGCAGAGCAACTAGCGGGGGAGAGACCCAGTACTTC. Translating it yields CATSRATSGGETQYF.

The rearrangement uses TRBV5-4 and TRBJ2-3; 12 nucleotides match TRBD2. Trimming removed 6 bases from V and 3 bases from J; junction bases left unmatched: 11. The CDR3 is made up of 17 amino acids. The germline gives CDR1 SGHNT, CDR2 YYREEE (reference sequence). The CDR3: CASTTGGGLAGTDTQYF. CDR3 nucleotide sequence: TGTGCCAGCACCACGGGGGGAGGACTAGCGGGGACAGATACGCAGTATTTT. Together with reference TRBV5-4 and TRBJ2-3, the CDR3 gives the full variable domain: ETGVTQSPTHLIKTRGQQVTLRCSSQSGHNTVSWYQQALGQGPQFIFQYYREEENGRGNFPPRFSGLQFPNYSSELNVNALELDDSALYLCASTTGGGLAGTDTQYFGPGTRLTVL.

The CDR3, as DNA: TGTGCCAGCAGCTTAGAGGGGTCGTGGACAGGTCGCACCGGGGAGCTGTTTTTT. Translated: CASSLEGSWTGRTGELFF. V gene TRBV7-2 combines with J gene TRBJ2-2, with 7 bases matching TRBD1. V was clipped by 1 base and J by 4 bases; unmatched bases: 12. This CDR3 spans 18 amino acids. Germline lookup yields CDR1 SGHTA and CDR2 FQGNSA.

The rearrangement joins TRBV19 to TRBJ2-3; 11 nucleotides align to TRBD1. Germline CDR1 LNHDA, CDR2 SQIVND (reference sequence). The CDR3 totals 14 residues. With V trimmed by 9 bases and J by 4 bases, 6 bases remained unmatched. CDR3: CASQGQGAADTQYF. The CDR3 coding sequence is TGTGCCAGCCAAGGACAGGGGGCGGCAGATACGCAGTATTTT.

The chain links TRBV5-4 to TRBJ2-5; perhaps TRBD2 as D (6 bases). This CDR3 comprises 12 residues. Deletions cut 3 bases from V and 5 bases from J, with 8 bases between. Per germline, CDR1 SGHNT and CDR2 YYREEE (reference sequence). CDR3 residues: CASSWGVETQYF. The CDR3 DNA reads TGTGCCAGCAGCTGGGGGGTGGAGACCCAGTACTTC.

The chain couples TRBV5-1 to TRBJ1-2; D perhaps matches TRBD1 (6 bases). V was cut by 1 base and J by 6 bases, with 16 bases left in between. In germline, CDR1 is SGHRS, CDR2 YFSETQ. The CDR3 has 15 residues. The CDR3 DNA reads TGCGCCAGCAGCTTGATGCAGGGGACAACTGATGGCTACACCTTC. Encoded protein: CASSLMQGTTDGYTF. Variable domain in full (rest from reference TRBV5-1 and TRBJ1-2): KAGVTQTPRYLIKTRGQQVTLSCSPISGHRSVSWYQQTPGQGLQFLFEYFSETQRNKGNFPGRFSGRQFSNSRSEMNVSTLELGDSALYLCASSLMQGTTDGYTFGSGTRLTVV.

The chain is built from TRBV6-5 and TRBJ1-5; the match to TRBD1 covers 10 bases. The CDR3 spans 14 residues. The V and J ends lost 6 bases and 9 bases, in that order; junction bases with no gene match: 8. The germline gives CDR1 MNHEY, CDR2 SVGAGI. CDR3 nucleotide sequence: TGTGCCAGCAGAGGGACAGGGGAAGGTACGCCCCAGCATTTT. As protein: CASRGTGEGTPQHF.

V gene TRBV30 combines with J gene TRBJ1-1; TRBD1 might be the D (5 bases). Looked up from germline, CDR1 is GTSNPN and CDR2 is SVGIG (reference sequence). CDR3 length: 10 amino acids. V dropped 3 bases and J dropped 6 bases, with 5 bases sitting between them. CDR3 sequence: CAWRGAEAFF. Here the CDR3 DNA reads TGTGCCTGGAGAGGGGCTGAAGCTTTCTTT.